This T cell receptor beta chain was recovered during a study of circulating and synovial CD4+ cells in juvenile arthritis. Method: immunoSEQ multiplex PCR; TCRdb's copy keeps in-frame clones and lacks some. The data contain 30,000 to 40,000 clones, 90% to 95% of them singletons. Findings of the study overall: Diversity here was lower than in bulk blood CD4 cells. T cell genome counts differed by at least an order of magnitude between CPL and CD4 samples.

Of note for this clone: Its antigen is unidentified.

Samples derive from patients with active juvenile idiopathic arthritis. Between the trimmed V and J ends, which lost 4 bases and 0 bases, there was a span of 10 bases. This CDR3 has 15 residues. Germline V gene data show CDR1 as MNHEY and CDR2 as SMNVEV (reference sequence). The chain employs TRBV27 and TRBJ2-1; no clear D. The sequence was collected from a human donor with juvenile idiopathic arthritis. The specimen was CD4+ T cells from blood. The CDR3 reads CASSSGFSSYNEQFF. The CDR3 region has the DNA TGTGCCAGCAGTTCAGGATTTAGCTCCTACAATGAGCAGTTCTTC.